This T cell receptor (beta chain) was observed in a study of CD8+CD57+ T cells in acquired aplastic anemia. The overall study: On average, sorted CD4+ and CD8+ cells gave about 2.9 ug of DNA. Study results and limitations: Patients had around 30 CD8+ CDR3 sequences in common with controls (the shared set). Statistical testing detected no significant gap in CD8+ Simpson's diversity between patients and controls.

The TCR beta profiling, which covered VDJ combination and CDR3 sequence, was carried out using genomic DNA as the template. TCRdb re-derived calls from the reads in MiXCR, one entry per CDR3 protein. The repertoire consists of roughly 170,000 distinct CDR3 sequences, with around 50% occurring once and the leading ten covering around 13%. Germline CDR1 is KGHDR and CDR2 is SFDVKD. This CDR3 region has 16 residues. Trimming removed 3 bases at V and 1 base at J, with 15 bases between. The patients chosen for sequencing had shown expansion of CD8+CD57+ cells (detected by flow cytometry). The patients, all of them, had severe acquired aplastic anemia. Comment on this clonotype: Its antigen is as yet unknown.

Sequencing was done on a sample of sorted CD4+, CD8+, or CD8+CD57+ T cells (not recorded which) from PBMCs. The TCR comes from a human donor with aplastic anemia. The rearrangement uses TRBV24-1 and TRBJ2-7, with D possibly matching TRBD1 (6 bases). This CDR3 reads CATSDRAGTYSYEQYF. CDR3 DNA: TGTGCCACCAGTGATCGGGCCGGGACATATTCCTACGAGCAGTACTTC.